The source of this T cell receptor (beta chain) is a study of shared clonotypes between healthy human individuals. Looking at the study overall: The study drew on a couple of women and three men aged 18 to 49 as donors. Findings and limits, study-wide: Naive subsets tended to show greater estimated richness than memory subsets.

As for this clone: Its antigen is not known.

Germline CDR1 SGHRS, CDR2 YFSETQ. Losses at the gene ends were 4 bases for V and 5 bases for J; bases not matched to a gene: 13. The CDR3 spans 18 residues. Original data processing: Junction-only immunoSEQ sequences carried no quality scores, so filtering differed. The table came from immunoSEQ multiplex PCR; TCRdb's copy has only in-frame clones and leaves some out. The V and J calls and the clone size are those of that table, but D and trimming were determined from the DNA. This table has a few million clones, more than 80% appearing once. The V gene is TRBV5-1, the J gene TRBJ2-3; TRBD2 matches 13 bases. This TCR was sampled from a man aged 18 to 30 in good health. Sequencing was done on a sample of naive CD4+ T cells sorted from blood. The sample's subset: CD45RA+ positively selected. CDR3 in amino acids: CASSPTGLAGDLKDTQYF. In nucleotides, the CDR3 is TGCGCCAGCAGCCCTACCGGACTAGCGGGGGACCTGAAAGATACGCAGTATTTT.